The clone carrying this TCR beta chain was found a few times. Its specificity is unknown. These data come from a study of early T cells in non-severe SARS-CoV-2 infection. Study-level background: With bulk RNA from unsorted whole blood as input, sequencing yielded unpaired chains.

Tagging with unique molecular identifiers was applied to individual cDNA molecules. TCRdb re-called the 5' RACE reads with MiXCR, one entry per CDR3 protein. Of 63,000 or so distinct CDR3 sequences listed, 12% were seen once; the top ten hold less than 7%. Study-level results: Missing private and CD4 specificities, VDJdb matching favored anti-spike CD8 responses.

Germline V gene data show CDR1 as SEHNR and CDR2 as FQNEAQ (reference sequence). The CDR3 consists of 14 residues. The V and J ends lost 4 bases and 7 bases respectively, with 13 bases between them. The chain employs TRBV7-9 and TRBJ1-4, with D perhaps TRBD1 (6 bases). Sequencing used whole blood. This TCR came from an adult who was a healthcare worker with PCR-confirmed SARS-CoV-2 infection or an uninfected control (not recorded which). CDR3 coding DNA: TGTGCCAGCAGCTCACAGGGAGACGGTGAAAAACTGTTTTTT. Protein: CASSSQGDGEKLFF.